These 16 T cell receptor beta chains were all obtained from the same sample, sequenced in a study of T-cell reconstitution after alpha-beta-depleted transplantation in children. A TCRbeta library incorporating unique molecular identifiers was prepared. TCRdb fed the PCR reads into MiXCR, producing one record per CDR3 protein. The sample contains around 480,000 distinct CDR3 sequences, about 33% of which appear only once. This sample comprised PBMCs from the stem cell graft donor, obtained from the stem cell graft. The receptors were gathered from a human donor who donated a stem cell graft to a child with aplastic anemia.

For the CDR3, the DNA is TGTGCCAGCAGCTGGCTTATAGGTAGCTCCTACGAGCAGTACGTC. Its translation: CASSWLIGSSYEQYV. V is TRBV21-1 and J is TRBJ2-7. TRBV21-1 is termed a pseudogene. There are 15 residues in the CDR3.

The rearrangement links TRBV5-4 to TRBJ2-7; 11 nucleotides align to TRBD1. Germline CDR1 SGHNT, CDR2 YYREEE (reference sequence). V shed 5 bases and J 0 bases; nucleotides not matched to a gene: 10. The CDR3 runs to 17 residues. In DNA, the CDR3 is TGTGCCAGCAGATCCATCCCGGGACAGGGGGTCTCCTACGAGCAGTACTTC. It encodes CASRSIPGQGVSYEQYF.

The chain employs TRBV3-1 and TRBJ2-5; 9 bases fit TRBD2. Germline trimming cut 2 bases from V and 5 bases from J; bases unmatched to any gene: 15. The CDR3 totals 18 residues. CDR1 is LGHDT and CDR2 is YNNKEL in the germline V gene (reference sequence). The CDR3, as DNA: TGTGCCAGCAGCCAAAGATCGCTCGCGGGAGGGCGCCAGGAGACCCAGTACTTC. This translates into CASSQRSLAGGRQETQYF.

The rearrangement links TRBV5-5 to TRBJ1-5; D is possibly TRBD1 (5 bases). Looked up from germline, CDR1 is SGHKS and CDR2 is YYEKEE (reference sequence). The V end lost 0 bases, the J end lost 9 bases, and 16 bases lay between the germline ends. The CDR3 contains 15 residues. CDR3 nucleotide sequence: TGTGCCAGCAGCTTGGTTCAGGGCGGCAGAGCGCCCCAGCATTTT. This gives the protein CASSLVQGGRAPQHF.

This chain connects TRBV20-1 to TRBJ1-5, with D perhaps TRBD1 (6 bases). From germline, CDR1 is DFQATT and CDR2 SNEGSKA (reference sequence). The CDR3 is made up of 14 amino acids. Trimming pared 6 bases from V and 2 bases from J, leaving 14 bases between. As DNA, the CDR3 is TGCAGTGCCACCGTGGAGGGGGGCAATCAGCCCCAGCATTTT. Protein: CSATVEGGNQPQHF.

The chain links TRBV5-1 to TRBJ2-7, with 12 bases aligning to TRBD1. Germline CDR1 SGHRS, CDR2 YFSETQ. This CDR3 spans 14 amino acids. Losses at the gene ends were 4 bases for V and 5 bases for J; bases not matched to a gene: 4. DNA for the CDR3: TGCGCCAGCAGCGACCGGGACAGGGGGCACGAGCAGTACTTC. Translating it yields CASSDRDRGHEQYF. Full variable domain (remainder filled in from reference TRBV5-1 and TRBJ2-7): KAGVTQTPRYLIKTRGQQVTLSCSPISGHRSVSWYQQTPGQGLQFLFEYFSETQRNKGNFPGRFSGRQFSNSRSEMNVSTLELGDSALYLCASSDRDRGHEQYFGPGTRLTVT.

This clonotype appeared a few times. The chain combines TRBV12-3 or TRBV12-4 with TRBJ1-2; unclear D gene. The V end lost 1 base, the J end lost 4 bases, and 10 bases lay between the germline ends. The CDR3 is 14 amino acids. This chain's CDR3 is CASSLVTGFYGYTF. In DNA, the CDR3 is TGTGCCAGCAGTTTAGTTACTGGGTTCTATGGCTACACCTTC.

This clonotype was counted only a few times. The chain couples TRBV18 to TRBJ1-5; D not certain. The CDR3 covers 13 residues. V was cut by 3 bases and J by 7 bases, with 10 bases left in between. CDR1 KGHSH and CDR2 LQKENI come from the germline V gene. The CDR3 region is CASSPDPGQPQHF. CDR3 in DNA: TGTGCCAGCTCACCTGACCCTGGGCAGCCCCAGCATTTT.

In its sample, this clonotype was seen once. The chain joins TRBV7-3 to TRBJ1-1, with 8 bases matching TRBD1. Germline lookup yields CDR1 SGHTA and CDR2 FQGTGA. The CDR3 is 15 amino acids. Unmatched junction bases numbered 7, after V lost 5 bases and J lost 2 bases. In DNA, the CDR3 is TGTGCCAGCAGCCGCAGGGGGCACGATAACACTGAAGCTTTCTTT. Protein product: CASSRRGHDNTEAFF.

This clonotype turned up a few times. In nucleotides, the CDR3 is TGTGCCAGCAGTGACGCGGGAGGCCGTGATGAGCAGTTCTTC. Protein sequence: CASSDAGGRDEQFF. The rearrangement uses TRBV6-4 and TRBJ2-1; 8 nucleotides line up with TRBD2. Germline values: CDR1 MRHNA, CDR2 SNTAGT. The CDR3 runs 14 residues. V lost 2 bases and J lost 8; bases outside the gene matches: 5.

The genes are TRBV20-1 and TRBJ1-1; possibly TRBD1 for D (5 bases). The CDR3 spans 12 residues. The germline V gene has CDR1 DFQATT and CDR2 SNEGSKA (reference sequence). Trimming took 0 bases from V and 10 from J, leaving 12 bases between them. The CDR3 DNA sequence: TGCAGTGCTAGAGATATGGGGGACGGAGCTTTCTTT. Translating it yields CSARDMGDGAFF.

The table lists this clonotype with a few counts. J is TRBJ1-2 and V is TRBV28; the match to TRBD1 covers 7 bases. Per the germline V gene, CDR1 is MDHEN and CDR2 is SYDVKM. The junction had 9 bases not matched to a gene; V was cut back by 7 bases and J by 4 bases. CDR3 size: 14 residues. This CDR3 is CASNIGGAFYGYTF. The CDR3 DNA sequence: TGTGCCAGCAATATAGGGGGCGCTTTCTATGGCTACACCTTC.

V gene TRBV29-1 combines with J gene TRBJ2-1; no clear D. CDR1 SQVTM and CDR2 ANQGSEA come from the germline V gene. CDR3 length: 15 residues. Trimming removed 0 bases at V and 7 bases at J, with 16 bases between. The CDR3 loop reads CSVEDNFLEENEQFF. The CDR3 DNA sequence: TGCAGCGTTGAAGATAACTTTTTAGAGGAGAATGAGCAGTTCTTC.

The V gene is TRBV5-1, the J gene TRBJ2-3; a possible D gene is TRBD2 (5 bases). The CDR3 runs to 15 residues. V shed 4 bases and J shed 0 bases, with 12 bases lying between them. Germline CDR1 is SGHRS and CDR2 is YFSETQ. For the CDR3, the DNA is TGCGCCAGCAGCCCGGACGGGATTAGCACAGATACGCAGTATTTT. Amino acids: CASSPDGISTDTQYF.

V is TRBV5-6 and J is TRBJ2-1; 9 bases are a match to TRBD1. The CDR3 is 16 amino acids. V gave up 4 bases and J gave up 5 bases; unmatched junction bases: 10. Germline CDR1 is SGHDT and CDR2 is YYEEEE. The CDR3 coding sequence is TGTGCCAGCAGCGGGCCGGGACAGGGTCCCCACAATGAGCAGTTCTTC. Amino acid sequence: CASSGPGQGPHNEQFF.

V gene TRBV14 combines with J gene TRBJ2-1; D is possibly TRBD2 (5 bases). CDR1 and CDR2 (germline): SGHDN, FVKESK. The length of the CDR3 is 15 residues. Trimming shortened V by 1 base and J by 6 bases, and 13 bases separated the two germline ends. In DNA, the CDR3 is TGTGCCAGCAGCCAAGCGGGAACCTTACTCAATGAGCAGTTCTTC. Its translation: CASSQAGTLLNEQFF.